The source of this T cell receptor beta chain is a study of T-cell reconstitution after alpha-beta-depleted transplantation in children (dated by TCRdb to the mid-2010s). Notes on the research overall: Using TCR repertoire profiling, the study quantitatively followed how T-cell immune reconstitution unfolded in children after TCRalphabeta/CD19-depleted allogeneic hematopoietic cell transplantation.

Sample treatment or condition, as interpreted from the label and publication: allogeneic hematopoietic cell transplantation with graft depleted of TCRalphabeta T cells and CD19 B cells. TCRalphabeta/CD19-depleted allogeneic hematopoietic cell grafts were given to the transplant recipients, all of whom were children. The trim is 7 bases for V and 0 bases for J, with a gap of 16 bases between the germline ends. CDR1 and CDR2, per the germline V gene, are SQVTM and ANQGSEA. Its CDR3 holds 15 amino acids, cysteine through phenylalanine. Left in the record is the CDR3 DNA by itself, 45 bases read in frame from the first base. The investigation overall reported the following: Apparently early alphabetaT-cell count recovery about two months after transplant reportedly relied on only several hundred rapidly expanded clones derived from non-depleted graft cells. Over subsequent months, a decline in hyperexpanded clone frequencies was noted, and after one year, T-cell counts and TCRbeta diversity were mostly ascribed to newly produced T cells. In some patients, high TCRbeta diversity at day 60 was attributed to recipient T cells and intrathymic progenitors that had survived conditioning.

The method behind the library was PCR. Instrument used: Illumina HiSeq 2500. To normalize quantification of the TCRbeta repertoire, the TCR libraries were built with molecular barcoding that relied on unique molecular identifiers. The raw public data were reprocessed by TCRdb itself: fastp quality trimming at Q25, MiXCR clonotype calling, in-frame beta chains only. Each CDR3 protein gets just one entry, which takes the most common genes and DNA from the rows behind it. This sample lists fewer than 550,000 distinct CDR3 sequences; roughly a tenth were detected once. The top ten clones comprise 2% of the sample. This clonotype has a count of ten or more. Its antigen remains unidentified. No base-level quality is on record; no much larger clone is a single base apart.

This TCR was sampled from a child aged 2-15 years with inherited bone marrow failure, due to receive a stem cell transplant. The V gene is TRBV29-1 and the J gene is TRBJ2-1; the D gene is perhaps TRBD1, on 5 matching bases. The sequences come from PBMCs, collected before TCRalphabeta/CD19-depleted stem cell transplant. The CDR3 region: CSAQVWGSSYNEQFF. The DNA sequence is TGCAGCGCCCAAGTCTGGGGCAGCTCCTACAATGAGCAGTTCTTC.